What follows are 28 T cell receptor beta chains derived from one specimen sequenced in a study of blood T cell repertoires in COVID-19 (dated by TCRdb to about 2020). The library was made by the immunoSEQ multiplex PCR assay. As stored in TCRdb, this immuneACCESS dataset retains in-frame rearrangements with V and J assigned. A fraction of the clones does not appear; measured against another copy, unresolved V genes explain less than half of the discrepancy, and the remainder lacks a known reason. A total of around 140,000 clones appear in this sample, 60% to 75% of them only once. The ten largest clones add up to around 1.8% of the sample. The sequencing sample was made of peripheral blood. All receptors come from a woman aged 65 to 85 with acute or convalescent COVID-19.

The rearrangement links TRBV5-4 to TRBJ1-2, with TRBD1 identical over 9 bases. V lost 4 bases, J lost 6 bases, and 13 bases stayed unmatched. This CDR3 is 16 amino acids long. Germline V gives CDR1 SGHNT, CDR2 YYREEE (reference sequence). CDR3 DNA sequence: TGTGCCAGCAGCCGTCTGGGACAGGGAATAGTGGATGGCTACACCTTC. This sequence encodes CASSRLGQGIVDGYTF.

This rearrangement joins TRBV21-1 to TRBJ2-4; TRBD2 is the table's D call, not checked against the DNA. TRBV21-1 is a documented pseudogene. The CDR3 consists of 18 residues. The CDR3 sequence is CASSKCLRAGPLKNIQYF. The DNA of the CDR3 is TGTGCCAGCAGCAAATGCCTCCGGGCGGGACCGCTCAAAAACATTCAGTACTTC.

The rearrangement uses TRBV18 and TRBJ1-2, with D unresolved. CDR1 and CDR2 (germline): KGHSH, LQKENI. V lost 1 base and J 7 bases, leaving 16 bases between the germline ends. CDR3 length equals 15 residues. The CDR3 sequence: CASSPQSARGGGYTF. The DNA for the CDR3 is TGTGCCAGCTCACCACAGAGCGCTCGAGGTGGTGGCTACACCTTC. The full variable domain, with the rest looked up from reference TRBV18 and TRBJ1-2, is NAGVMQNPRHLVRRRGQEARLRCSPMKGHSHVYWYRQLPEEGLKFMVYLQKENIIDESGMPKERFSAEFPKEGPSILRIQQVVRGDSAAYFCASSPQSARGGGYTFGSGTRLTVV.

This clone has only one observation. This chain uses TRBV14 with TRBJ1-6; weak D call: TRBD1 (6 bases). Germline V gene sequence: CDR1 SGHDN, CDR2 FVKESK. This CDR3 comprises 14 residues. The V gene lost 5 bases and the J gene lost 7 bases, with 12 bases spanning the gap. The CDR3 loop is CASSYRALNSPLHF. CDR3 sequence (DNA): TGTGCCAGCAGCTACAGGGCACTCAATTCACCCCTCCACTTT.

This rearrangement joins TRBV30 to TRBJ2-1; 7 bases are a match to TRBD1. Unmatched junction bases numbered 3, after V lost 1 base and J lost 6 bases. Germline CDR1 reads GTSNPN; CDR2 reads SVGIG (reference sequence). This CDR3 has 13 residues. As DNA, the CDR3 is TGTGCCTGGAGTGAAACAGGGGTCAATGAGCAGTTCTTC. This sequence encodes CAWSETGVNEQFF.

The V and J genes are TRBV4-2 and TRBJ2-1; 9 positions agree with TRBD2. This CDR3 has 15 residues. V shed 4 bases and J 5 bases; nucleotides not matched to a gene: 6. Per germline, CDR1 LGHNA and CDR2 YNFKEQ. The CDR3 coding sequence is TGTGCCAGCAGCCTCCTAGCGGGATCGGACAATGAGCAGTTCTTC. Protein product: CASSLLAGSDNEQFF.

The V and J genes are TRBV27 and TRBJ1-4; 10 bases are shared with TRBD1. CDR3 length equals 17 residues. Germline CDR1 reads MNHEY; CDR2 reads SMNVEV (reference sequence). V lost 6 bases and J lost 7; bases outside the gene matches: 14. CDR3: CASRPTGTGDWGEKLFF. The CDR3 nucleotides are TGTGCCAGCAGACCCACCGGGACAGGGGATTGGGGTGAAAAACTGTTTTTT.

The DNA for the CDR3 is TGCGCCAGCAGCCAAGGTGAGGGTCAGCCCCAGCATTTT. Translated: CASSQGEGQPQHF. V is TRBV4-3 and J is TRBJ1-5; D is unresolved. With 1 base removed from V and 6 bases from J, the gap between germline ends came to 7 bases. This CDR3 comprises 13 residues. Germline lookup yields CDR1 LGHNA and CDR2 YSLEER.

V is TRBV7-2 and J is TRBJ1-1, with 8 nucleotides matching TRBD1. Trimming at V came to 5 bases and at J to 1 base, leaving 6 bases not matched to a gene. The CDR3 runs 15 residues. From germline, CDR1 is SGHTA and CDR2 FQGNSA. This CDR3 is CASSQDRDPNTEAFF. CDR3 sequence (DNA): TGTGCCAGCAGCCAGGACAGGGACCCGAACACTGAAGCTTTCTTT.

This chain uses TRBV4-2 with TRBJ2-7; 9 bases are shared with TRBD2. V shed 0 bases and J 5 bases; nucleotides not matched to a gene: 5. Germline loops: CDR1 LGHNA, CDR2 YNFKEQ. This CDR3 spans 15 amino acids. CDR3: CASSQDRLAENEQYF. Here the CDR3 DNA reads TGTGCCAGCAGCCAAGATAGACTAGCGGAGAACGAGCAGTACTTC.

V gene TRBV7-9 combines with J gene TRBJ1-1; D gene unclear. The CDR3 contains 13 residues. CDR1 and CDR2 (germline): SEHNR, FQNEAQ (reference sequence). V lost 3 bases to trimming and J lost 3 bases, with 8 bases between them. The CDR3 sequence is CASSFTGDTEAFF. The DNA for the CDR3 is TGTGCCAGCAGCTTCACGGGAGACACTGAAGCTTTCTTT.

This sequence joins TRBV28 and TRBJ2-3; 7 nucleotides match TRBD1. Trimming cost V 6 bases and J 4 bases; bases outside gene matches: 10. The CDR3 covers 15 residues. The germline V gene has CDR1 MDHEN and CDR2 SYDVKM. CDR3 region: CASRYGTARSDTQYF. CDR3 bases: TGTGCCAGCAGGTATGGGACAGCCAGATCAGATACGCAGTATTTT.

The sample holds one count of this clone. In the same sample, other DNA sequences code for this CDR3. J is TRBJ1-2 and V is TRBV5-4, with D perhaps TRBD1 (5 bases). Trimming removed 0 bases from V and 2 bases from J, with 8 bases in between. The CDR3 spans 14 residues. From germline, CDR1 is SGHNT and CDR2 YYREEE (reference sequence). CDR3 DNA: TGTGCCAGCAGCTTGGGGCAGGGCAACTATGGCTACACCTTC. Protein product: CASSLGQGNYGYTF.

The gene calls are TRBV7-9 and TRBJ1-2; possible D gene TRBD1, 5 bases. CDR3 length: 13 residues. V gave up 5 bases and J gave up 0 bases, with 7 bases separating them. Germline V gene lookup returns CDR1 SEHNR and CDR2 FQNEAQ (reference sequence). CDR3 nucleotides: TGTGCCAGCAGCAGCAGGGCTAACTATGGCTACACCTTC. Residues: CASSSRANYGYTF.

This clone was detected ten times or more. The rearrangement joins TRBV2 to TRBJ2-1; TRBD2 matches at 11 bases. V gave up 6 bases and J gave up 10 bases; unmatched junction bases: 11. Germline loops: CDR1 SNHLY, CDR2 FYNNEI. This CDR3 has 15 residues. The CDR3 protein is CASSKSSGRGVEQFF. Written as DNA, the CDR3 is TGTGCCAGCAGCAAAAGTAGCGGGAGGGGGGTCGAGCAGTTCTTC.

This clone appeared many times. This chain connects TRBV19 to TRBJ2-1; TRBD2 matches at 11 bases. Germline V gene data show CDR1 as LNHDA and CDR2 as SQIVND (reference sequence). The ends lost 4 bases at V and 9 bases at J; junction bases unmatched: 8. CDR3 length: 15 amino acids. In nucleotides, the CDR3 is TGTGCCAGTAGTAGAGTAGCGGGAGGGCATGGTGAGCAGTTCTTC. Translation gives CASSRVAGGHGEQFF.

The V gene is TRBV19, the J gene TRBJ2-7; tentatively, D is TRBD1 (5 bases). Trimming cost V 7 bases and J 3 bases, with 19 bases left between them. CDR1 LNHDA and CDR2 SQIVND come from the germline V gene (reference sequence). This CDR3 comprises 15 residues. CDR3 nucleotides: TGTGCCAGTAAAGGCCGGTCGAAAGGGGTCTACGAGCAGTACTTC. This translates into CASKGRSKGVYEQYF.

This clone was recorded only once. The V call is TRBV7-9, the J call TRBJ2-7, with TRBD1 identical over 7 bases. Germline V gives CDR1 SEHNR, CDR2 FQNEAQ (reference sequence). V lost 3 bases and J lost 3; bases outside the gene matches: 2. The CDR3 is 13 residues long. DNA for the CDR3: TGTGCCAGCAGCTTTTCAGGGGGCTACGAGCAGTACTTC. It encodes CASSFSGGYEQYF.

V gene TRBV25-1 combines with J gene TRBJ1-1, with D maybe TRBD1 (5 bases). V lost 6 bases and J lost 3, with 8 bases in between. CDR3 length equals 12 residues. The germline V gene encodes CDR1 MGHDK and CDR2 SYGVNS. CDR3 DNA sequence: TGTGCCAGCAGCCCCAGGGACACTGAAGCTTTCTTT. The encoded protein is CASSPRDTEAFF.

This clone has just a few counts. This chain links TRBV6-1 with TRBJ1-5; a possible D gene is TRBD1 (6 bases). The CDR3 totals 13 residues. Trimming stripped 0 bases from V and 9 bases from J, with 9 bases between. Germline V gene sequence: CDR1 MNHNS, CDR2 SASEGT. The CDR3, as DNA: TGTGCCAGCAGTGAAGCTCAGACAGGGCCCCAGCATTTT. It codes for CASSEAQTGPQHF.

The rearrangement uses TRBV5-6 and TRBJ2-2, with 7 bases identical to TRBD1. Germline V gene data show CDR1 as SGHDT and CDR2 as YYEEEE. V gave up 2 bases and J gave up 5 bases; unmatched junction bases: 6. The CDR3 sequence is 15 residues long. The CDR3 here is CASSLGGRLTGELFF. DNA for the CDR3: TGTGCCAGCAGCTTAGGGGGCCGCCTGACCGGGGAGCTGTTTTTT.

This chain connects TRBV19 to TRBJ1-1; 7 nucleotides align to TRBD1. Germline V gene data show CDR1 as LNHDA and CDR2 as SQIVND (reference sequence). This CDR3 spans 14 amino acids. V was clipped by 10 bases and J by 0 bases; unmatched bases: 8. The CDR3 DNA follows: TGTGCCACCTCGGGACAGATCATGAACACTGAAGCTTTCTTT. Translated: CATSGQIMNTEAFF.

The chain is built from TRBV29-1 and TRBJ2-3; 9 bases are a match to TRBD1. This CDR3 has 14 amino acids. Germline V gene sequence: CDR1 SQVTM, CDR2 ANQGSEA. With 4 bases clipped from V and 3 bases from J, the junction kept 5 bases outside the gene matches. The CDR3 sequence: CSVGPGQGTDTQYF. CDR3 nucleotide sequence: TGCAGCGTTGGTCCAGGACAGGGGACAGATACGCAGTATTTT.

A few counts support this clone. V is TRBV10-3 and J is TRBJ1-1, with TRBD1 matching 11 bases. The V gene's germline CDR1 is ENHRY and CDR2 SYGVKD. The junction had 3 bases not matched to a gene; V was cut back by 4 bases and J by 2 bases. The CDR3 sequence is 15 residues long. CDR3 nucleotide sequence: TGTGCCATCAGTGGGGACAGGGGGTTCAACACTGAAGCTTTCTTT. Residues: CAISGDRGFNTEAFF.

This chain joins TRBV2 and TRBJ1-6; D not certain. The V end was cut by 3 bases, the J end by 16 bases, with 16 bases between. The CDR3 is 13 residues long. Germline values: CDR1 SNHLY, CDR2 FYNNEI. The CDR3 sequence: CASSEKVEGFLHF. CDR3 DNA sequence: TGTGCCAGCAGTGAGAAGGTGGAGGGATTTCTCCACTTT.

J is TRBJ2-7 and V is TRBV5-1; TRBD1 is a possible D gene (6 bases). V lost 4 bases and J 1 base, leaving 12 bases between the germline ends. CDR1 is SGHRS, CDR2 YFSETQ, per germline. The CDR3 totals 14 residues. The chain's CDR3 is CASSISDSSYEQYF. The CDR3, as DNA: TGCGCCAGCAGCATATCGGACAGTTCCTACGAGCAGTACTTC.

The chain combines TRBV20-1 with TRBJ1-2; no definite D call. This CDR3 is 11 amino acids long. CDR1 DFQATT and CDR2 SNEGSKA come from the germline V gene (reference sequence). With 6 bases removed from V and 8 bases from J, the gap between germline ends came to 13 bases. The CDR3 sequence: CSALSARGYTF. The CDR3 nucleotides are TGCAGTGCCCTCTCGGCTAGGGGCTACACCTTC.

This clone appeared once. CDR3 residues: CASSLDPTGAKNIQYF. Here the CDR3 DNA reads TGCGCCAGCAGCTTGGACCCGACGGGGGCCAAAAACATTCAGTACTTC. The chain combines TRBV5-1 with TRBJ2-4, with TRBD2 as a possible D gene (5 bases). Germline loops: CDR1 SGHRS, CDR2 YFSETQ. Trimming took off 0 bases at V and 1 base at J, with 11 bases between the two ends. The CDR3 is 16 amino acids. The full variable domain, with the rest looked up from reference TRBV5-1 and TRBJ2-4, is KAGVTQTPRYLIKTRGQQVTLSCSPISGHRSVSWYQQTPGQGLQFLFEYFSETQRNKGNFPGRFSGRQFSNSRSEMNVSTLELGDSALYLCASSLDPTGAKNIQYFGAGTRLSVL.